This T cell receptor (beta chain) came from a study of blood T cell repertoires in COVID-19. Study at large: Italy, Spain and the United States were the sources of the convalescent and acute COVID-19 samples.

Germline assignment: CDR1 SGHVS and CDR2 FQNEAQ. V was clipped by 2 bases and J by 5 bases; unmatched bases: 11. This CDR3 has 16 amino acids. Under the authors' procedure: It was from reference gene primer amplification that nucleated cell counts were estimated. Libraries were prepared by immunoSEQ multiplex PCR; TCRdb keeps only in-frame clonotypes and omits some of them. V and J calls and clone size come straight from that table; D and trimming were deduced from the DNA. The sample carries a few hundred thousand clones, roughly four fifths recorded once. Sequencing input: PBMCs or T cells enriched from blood (not recorded which). This TCR was sampled from a woman between 50 and 59 years old who had recovered from COVID-19. This chain joins TRBV7-8 and TRBJ2-5; 7 nucleotides line up with TRBD1. CDR3 protein: CASSLTFQGTAETQYF. In DNA form, the CDR3 reads TGTGCCAGCAGCTTAACCTTCCAGGGGACAGCGGAGACCCAGTACTTC. Looking up the rest from reference TRBV7-8 and TRBJ2-5 gives the full variable domain: GAGVSQSPRYKVAKRGQDVALRCDPISGHVSLFWYQQALGQGPEFLTYFQNEAQLDKSGLPSDRFFAERPEGSVSTLKIQRTQQEDSAVYLCASSLTFQGTAETQYFGPGTRLLVL.